This is a list of T cell receptor beta chains from one sample in a study of shared clonotypes between healthy human individuals. The method was immunoSEQ multiplex PCR; TCRdb's version includes in-frame clones alone and lacks a portion of them. The sample yields 2 million to 2.5 million clones, 85% to 95% seen once. Sequences were obtained from naive CD8+ T cells sorted from blood. The receptors were gathered from a man younger than 35 in good health. CDR3s include the opening cysteine and the closing phenylalanine or tryptophan. D genes are given only for firm matches. Some rows have no size entry. The others give once, few or many, or a class for an expanded clone.

CDR3nt	CDR3aa	abundance	v_gene	j_gene	d_gene
TGTGCCAGTAGTATGTCAGACTACAATGAGCAGTTCTTC	CASSMSDYNEQFF	-	TRBV19	TRBJ2-1	-
TGTGCCTGGAGTCTCCACCCAGGAGATGGCTACACCTTC	CAWSLHPGDGYTF	-	TRBV30	TRBJ1-2	-
TGTGCCTGGAGTGTACGGGGCAGCTACGAGCAGTACTTC	CAWSVRGSYEQYF	-	TRBV30	TRBJ2-7	-
TGCGCCAGCAGCCAACCCGGGACAGACACCGGGGAGCTGTTTTTT	CASSQPGTDTGELFF	once	TRBV4-1	TRBJ2-2	TRBD1
TGCGCCAGCAGCCAGGACTATGGCTCTGGAAACACCATATATTTT	CASSQDYGSGNTIYF	-	TRBV4-1	TRBJ1-3	-
TGTGCCAGCAGCGTAGCCCTCGGGCCTATCTATGGCTACACCTTC	CASSVALGPIYGYTF	-	TRBV9	TRBJ1-2	-
TGTGCCAGCAGCCGACTAGCGGGACGGGAGACCCAGTACTTC	CASSRLAGRETQYF	-	TRBV6-6	TRBJ2-5	TRBD2
TGTGCCAGCAGCTCTACTAGCGGGGGGCGGCCCCAAGAGACCCAGTACTTC	CASSSTSGGRPQETQYF	-	TRBV13	TRBJ2-5	TRBD2
TGTGCCACCCTGACAGCGTATAATCGTTACACCTTC	CATLTAYNRYTF	-	TRBV27	TRBJ1-2	-
TGTGCCAGCAGCGGAGGGAAGACAGGGCACTCCTACGAGCAGTACTTC	CASSGGKTGHSYEQYF	-	TRBV5-4	TRBJ2-7	-
TGTGCCAGCAGCAGCGGGAGGAGATACAATGAGCAGTTCTTC	CASSSGRRYNEQFF	-	TRBV28	TRBJ2-1	TRBD2
TGTGCCAGCAGTGCCGGGACAGAGCAGTTCTTC	CASSAGTEQFF	-	TRBV2	TRBJ2-1	-
TGTGCCAGCAGCTTAAGCCTAGCGGGGGGCCTTAGCCCCGGGGAGCTGTTTTTT	CASSLSLAGGLSPGELFF	-	TRBV7-3	TRBJ2-2	TRBD2
TGTGCCAGCAGTCCCCTTGGAGTGGAGGCGATAAGTGAGCAGTTCTTC	CASSPLGVEAISEQFF	-	TRBV27	TRBJ2-1	-
TGTGCCAGCAGCGTACGTGGCCTAGACTACGAGCAGTACTTC	CASSVRGLDYEQYF	many	TRBV9	TRBJ2-7	-
TGTGCCAGCAGCTTAGTGACGGCGGGAGGGGACTTAGGGCAGTACTTC	CASSLVTAGGDLGQYF	-	TRBV7-9	TRBJ2-7	TRBD2
TGTGCCAGCAGCATACAGGGAAATCAGCCCCAGCATTTT	CASSIQGNQPQHF	-	TRBV6-6	TRBJ1-5	-
TGCGCCAGCAGCTTGGGGGCAGGGGTCGAGCAGTACTTC	CASSLGAGVEQYF	-	TRBV5-1	TRBJ2-7	-
TGTGCCAGCAGCTTAGCGAGCAGTGAGCAGTTCTTC	CASSLASSEQFF	once	TRBV7-9	TRBJ2-1	-
TGTGCCAGCAGCGTAGGTAGTCACACCGGGGAGCTGTTTTTT	CASSVGSHTGELFF	-	TRBV9	TRBJ2-2	-
TGTGCCATCAGTAGCCCTGAGCGGGGGGTTTACGAGCAGTACTTC	CAISSPERGVYEQYF	-	TRBV10-3	TRBJ2-7	TRBD2
TGTGCCAGCAGTTCTCGGACAGGGGGGACGGGTGGCTACACCTTC	CASSSRTGGTGGYTF	-	TRBV27	TRBJ1-2	TRBD1
TGTGCTAGTGGCTCCGACCGAGAAGAGACCCAGTACTTC	CASGSDREETQYF	-	TRBV12-5	TRBJ2-5	-
TGTGCCAGCAGTTCCGGGAGTTACGAGCAGTACTTC	CASSSGSYEQYF	-	TRBV5-6	TRBJ2-7	-
TGTGCCAGCAGCCCCACGGGGGGGCGGGGGTACGAGCAGTACTTC	CASSPTGGRGYEQYF	-	TRBV9	TRBJ2-7	TRBD2
TGTGCCAGCAGTGAAGATGGGGGCTCGCAGGATACGCAGTATTTT	CASSEDGGSQDTQYF	-	TRBV6-1	TRBJ2-3	-
TGTGCCAGCAGTTCCCCGGACAGGGGCGGTGAAAAACTGTTTTTT	CASSSPDRGGEKLFF	-	TRBV28	TRBJ1-4	TRBD1
TGTGCCTGGAGCCCTTCAGGGCGAGACGAGCAGTACTTC	CAWSPSGRDEQYF	-	TRBV30	TRBJ2-7	-
TGTGCCAGCACCCCCCCTGGGGGCTATGGCTACACCTTC	CASTPPGGYGYTF	-	TRBV9	TRBJ1-2	-
TGTGCCAGCAGCGGGGACAGTTTCGACGAGCAGTACTTC	CASSGDSFDEQYF	-	TRBV13	TRBJ2-7	TRBD1
TGTGCCAGCAGCCAAGGAGCTAGCGGGTACGAGCAGTACTTC	CASSQGASGYEQYF	-	TRBV4-2	TRBJ2-7	TRBD2
TGTGCCAGTAGTACTGACAAATACAGGACTTCTAACTATGGCTACACCTTC	CASSTDKYRTSNYGYTF	-	TRBV19	TRBJ1-2	-
TGTGCCAGCAGCTTAATCGTTAGCGGGTCCGGCTACGAGCAGTACTTC	CASSLIVSGSGYEQYF	-	TRBV7-2	TRBJ2-7	TRBD2
TGTGCCAGCAGCGAGACAGGGCAACCTTTCTTT	CASSETGQPFF	-	TRBV6-1	TRBJ1-1	TRBD1
TGTGCCAGCAGCTTGGAGAAGGACAGCACAGATACGCAGTATTTT	CASSLEKDSTDTQYF	once	TRBV7-3	TRBJ2-3	-
TGTGCCAGCAGCTTTCGGATGGCGAACTACGAGCAGTACTTC	CASSFRMANYEQYF	-	TRBV5-5	TRBJ2-7	-
TGTGCCAGTGGGGACGAGGGACTAGCGGGGGGGAATGAGCAGTTCTTC	CASGDEGLAGGNEQFF	-	TRBV28	TRBJ2-1	TRBD2
TGTGCCAGCAGCCGACTAGCGGGAAATAGCCAAGAGACCCAGTACTTC	CASSRLAGNSQETQYF	-	TRBV6-6	TRBJ2-5	TRBD2
TGTGCCAGCAGGGAAGGGACAGGGTCCCCTGAAGCTTTCTTT	CASREGTGSPEAFF	-	TRBV2	TRBJ1-1	TRBD1
TGCGCCAGCAAAGCCCGGGACAGGGATCCCTCCTGGCAGCCCCAGCATTTT	CASKARDRDPSWQPQHF	-	TRBV10-1	TRBJ1-5	TRBD1
TGCAGCGCCCTTGAGGGATTCGAGCAGTACTTC	CSALEGFEQYF	once	TRBV29-1	TRBJ2-7	-
TGTGCCAGCAGCTGGAACACCGGCGAGCAGTACTTC	CASSWNTGEQYF	-	TRBV5-6	TRBJ2-7	-
TGTGCCAGTAGTATAAACTACTTAGCGGGAGACTCAGATACGCAGTATTTT	CASSINYLAGDSDTQYF	-	TRBV19	TRBJ2-3	TRBD2
TGCGCCAGCAGCCAAGTTTTTGGACAGGGGAACACTGAAGCTTTCTTT	CASSQVFGQGNTEAFF	-	TRBV4-1	TRBJ1-1	TRBD1
TGTGCCAGCACCGCCGCGGGAGTTTTGGAGACCCAGTACTTC	CASTAAGVLETQYF	once	TRBV6-1	TRBJ2-5	TRBD2
TGCGCCAGCAGCCAAGAGCACCTTAACACCGGGGAGCTGTTTTTT	CASSQEHLNTGELFF	-	TRBV4-1	TRBJ2-2	-
TGCGCCAGCAGCCAAGTTCCGGGACTAGCGGGAGGGTTAGGAGATACGCAGTATTTT	CASSQVPGLAGGLGDTQYF	-	TRBV4-1	TRBJ2-3	TRBD2
TGCGCCAGCAGTCAATCAGGCCCGGGATCGAGCGGATCCGAGCAGTACTTC	CASSQSGPGSSGSEQYF	-	TRBV23-1	TRBJ2-7	-
TGTGCCAGCAGCTTAGCGCTAATTATATGGGGGGCCGAGGAGACCCAGTACTTC	CASSLALIIWGAEETQYF	-	TRBV11-2	TRBJ2-5	-
TGCGCCAGCAGCCAAGAGGAAACTAGCACAGATACGCAGTATTTT	CASSQEETSTDTQYF	-	TRBV4-3	TRBJ2-3	-
TGTGCCAGCAGCGTGGGAGATTACGAGCAGTACTTC	CASSVGDYEQYF	-	TRBV7-9	TRBJ2-7	-
TGTGCCAGCAGCGTGGAGGGACAGGCAAACAATGAGCAGTTCTTC	CASSVEGQANNEQFF	-	TRBV9	TRBJ2-1	TRBD1
TGTGCCAGCTCACCGCCAGGGGATGGAAACACCATATATTTT	CASSPPGDGNTIYF	-	TRBV18	TRBJ1-3	-
TGTGCCTGGAGTGTGATCTCCTACGAGCAGTACTTC	CAWSVISYEQYF	-	TRBV30	TRBJ2-7	-
TGCGCCAGCAGCTGGACTAGCGGGGGTCACAATGAGCAGTTCTTC	CASSWTSGGHNEQFF	-	TRBV5-1	TRBJ2-1	TRBD2